Described below is a single T cell receptor (beta chain) sequence and its context. Antigen unknown. Germline loops: CDR1 MNHEY, CDR2 SVGEGT. CDR3 size: 16 residues. Trimming left V 4 bases short and J 1 base short, with 14 bases between. The sample is drawn from a study of human T cells and chemical hapten exposure. Study information: Patch tests put 0.01% DPC on the upper back, and the results were checked at 6 days. Variation in per-sample TCR yields came mainly from small pooled library volume differences.

Study outcomes and limitations: Among expanded TCRs, significantly more large CDR3 similarity clusters formed than among controls.

What the library attached to individual cDNA molecules were unique molecular identifiers. TCRdb itself ran the RACE reads through MiXCR, one entry per CDR3 protein. The sample lists a few hundred thousand distinct CDR3 sequences, roughly 5% occurring once. The time point here: patch test 1, 2 weeks after DPC sensitization. The treatment was: therapeutic diphenylcyclopropenone sensitization with weekly scalp DPC. The sequence was collected from a woman aged 45 to 65 with alopecia areata. Some clones in this sample may be carry-over from other donors' samples. This sample comprised whole blood, obtained in connection with sensitization to the hapten diphenylcyclopropenone (DPC). The J gene is TRBJ1-5, the V gene TRBV6-2 or TRBV6-3; D is unresolved. The CDR3 is CASSSEGYRSNQPQHF. DNA for the CDR3: TGTGCCAGCAGTTCCGAGGGATATAGGAGCAATCAGCCCCAGCATTTT.